This TCR beta chain was identified during a study of T-cell reconstitution after alpha-beta-depleted transplantation in children. Findings of the study overall: It was newly produced T cells that mostly accounted for T-cell counts and diversity one year after transplant.

Construction of the TCRbeta library involved unique molecular identifiers. TCRdb reprocessed the PCR reads with MiXCR, giving one entry per CDR3 protein. The sample shows some 300,000 distinct CDR3 sequences, roughly 7.8% of them seen only once. This clonotype appeared a few times. Its specificity is unknown. The receptor was derived from a female patient aged 2 to 10 who had a stem cell transplant for Fanconi anemia, so the T cells may come from the graft donor. The sample in question was peripheral blood, obtained 360 days after TCRalphabeta/CD19-depleted stem cell transplant.

The CDR3 DNA is TGTGCCAGCAGTCCTCAAGACTTCTACGAGCAGTACTTC. The encoded protein is CASSPQDFYEQYF. The chain links TRBV2 to TRBJ2-7; no reliable D call. Germline V gives CDR1 SNHLY, CDR2 FYNNEI. The CDR3 is 13 residues long. V lost 5 bases to trimming and J lost 3 bases, with 11 bases between them. The full variable domain, with the rest looked up from reference TRBV2 and TRBJ2-7, is EPEVTQTPSHQVTQMGQEVILRCVPISNHLYFYWYRQILGQKVEFLVSFYNNEISEKSEIFDDQFSVERPDGSNFTLKIRSTKLEDSAMYFCASSPQDFYEQYFGPGTRLTVT.